Sequencing of this T cell receptor beta chain was carried out in a study of T cells in Graves' hyperthyroidism and ophthalmopathy. At the level of the study: The blood sample was taken at first diagnosis, before treatment began.

Germline V gene lookup returns CDR1 SEHNR and CDR2 FQNEAQ (reference sequence). The length of the CDR3 is 14 residues. Trimming removed 5 bases from V and 3 bases from J; junction bases left unmatched: 3. RNA transcripts provided the source from which TCR beta CDR3 regions were amplified. First-round RT-PCR with HTBI primers amplified the TCR CDR3 region. TCRdb re-derived calls from the multiplex PCR reads in MiXCR, one entry per CDR3 protein. The data show around 450,000 distinct CDR3 sequences, with approximately 15% seen just once and around 7.7% held by the top ten. This clonotype was seen repeatedly, ten times or more.

The sequence came from a woman younger than 30 with Graves' hyperthyroidism. V gene TRBV7-9 combines with J gene TRBJ2-2; 7 bases fit TRBD2. The sequencing sample was made of blood. The CDR3 nucleotides are TGTGCCAGCAGCGTAAGCGGGGACACCGGGGAGCTGTTTTTT. Translation: CASSVSGDTGELFF.